Following are 17 T cell receptor beta chains from one sample sequenced in a study of cytotoxic CD8 clonotypes in ibrutinib-treated CLL. Measured with immunoSEQ multiplex PCR; TCRdb has only the in-frame clones, and not every one. The profile shows about 140,000 clones, around 90% of them singletons. The input for sequencing was PBMCs, taken after 12 months of ibrutinib treatment. These receptors came from a human donor with chronic lymphocytic leukemia.

CDR3 residues: CASRITGVGGKLFF. CDR3 coding DNA: TGTGCCAGCAGAATTACAGGGGTCGGGGGAAAACTGTTTTTT. J is TRBJ1-4 and V is TRBV27; 7 bases are a match to TRBD1. Germline lookup yields CDR1 MNHEY and CDR2 SMNVEV (reference sequence). CDR3 length: 14 residues. The J segment lost 10 bases and the V segment lost 6 bases, leaving 11 bases of the junction unmatched.

The chain couples TRBV7-6 to TRBJ2-1; the D gene is possibly TRBD2 (6 bases). The CDR3 covers 13 residues. The germline gives CDR1 SGHVS, CDR2 FNYEAQ. The V gene lost 5 bases and the J gene lost 5 bases, with 10 bases spanning the gap. The CDR3: CASSGGADNEQFF. Here the CDR3 DNA reads TGTGCCAGCAGCGGCGGGGCTGACAATGAGCAGTTCTTC.

The rearrangement links TRBV2 to TRBJ2-7, with D tentatively TRBD2 (6 bases). The V gene lost 6 bases and the J gene lost 5 bases, with 20 bases spanning the gap. Germline CDR1 reads SNHLY; CDR2 reads FYNNEI. The CDR3 extends over 15 amino acids. CDR3 bases: TGTGCCAGCAGGGGTCGGACTATAACTATCCACGAGCAGTACTTC. Its protein is CASRGRTITIHEQYF.

This rearrangement joins TRBV11-2 to TRBJ2-7; 9 nucleotides match TRBD1. V lost 6 bases to trimming and J lost 6 bases; unmatched junction nucleotides: 15. The CDR3 totals 16 residues. CDR1 is SGHAT, CDR2 FQNNGV, per germline. The CDR3 is CASSPKRDRVPLEQYF. The CDR3 nucleotides are TGTGCCAGCAGTCCTAAACGGGACAGGGTCCCTCTCGAGCAGTACTTC. The full variable domain, rest sourced from reference TRBV11-2 and TRBJ2-7, is EAGVAQSPRYKIIEKRQSVAFWCNPISGHATLYWYQQILGQGPKLLIQFQNNGVVDDSQLPKDRFSAERLKGVDSTLKIQPAKLEDSAVYLCASSPKRDRVPLEQYFGPGTRLTVT.

The V call is TRBV19, the J call TRBJ2-1; 7 bases match TRBD2. There are 13 residues in the CDR3. V trimming: 5 bases; J trimming: 8 bases; junction bases outside the gene matches: 6. The germline gives CDR1 LNHDA, CDR2 SQIVND (reference sequence). CDR3 coding DNA: TGTGCCAGTAGTTCGGGGGGTCGCGATGAGCAGTTCTTC. Translation gives CASSSGGRDEQFF. Supplemented by reference TRBV19 and TRBJ2-1, the full variable domain reads DGGITQSPKYLFRKEGQNVTLSCEQNLNHDAMYWYRQDPGQGLRLIYYSQIVNDFQKGDIAEGYSVSREKKESFPLTVTSAQKNPTAFYLCASSSGGRDEQFFGPGTRLTVL.

This chain links TRBV28 with TRBJ2-7; D is unresolved. This CDR3 contains 14 residues. Trimming took 7 bases from V and 3 from J, leaving 16 bases between them. Germline-derived CDR1 and CDR2 are MDHEN and SYDVKM. The CDR3 region is CASMERLFLYEQYF. The CDR3 coding sequence is TGTGCCAGCATGGAAAGGCTTTTCCTCTACGAGCAGTACTTC.

This rearrangement joins TRBV11-3 to TRBJ2-1; a weak D match, TRBD1 (5 bases). Deletions cut 4 bases from V and 5 bases from J, with 9 bases between. The CDR3 length is 13 residues. CDR1 is SGHNT and CDR2 is YENEEA in the germline V gene. CDR3 DNA sequence: TGTGCCAGCAGCTCAGGGTCCCACAATGAGCAGTTCTTC. This translates into CASSSGSHNEQFF.

This chain uses TRBV28 with TRBJ2-7; D is unclear. V dropped 3 bases and J dropped 2 bases, with 17 bases sitting between them. CDR1 is MDHEN, CDR2 SYDVKM, per germline. The CDR3 runs 16 residues. The CDR3 protein is CASSFLVVQPPYEQYF. CDR3 nucleotides: TGTGCCAGCAGTTTTTTGGTCGTACAGCCTCCCTACGAGCAGTACTTC. Full variable domain (remainder filled in from reference TRBV28 and TRBJ2-7): DVKVTQSSRYLVKRTGEKVFLECVQDMDHENMFWYRQDPGLGLRLIYFSYDVKMKEKGDIPEGYSVSREKKERFSLILESASTNQTSMYLCASSFLVVQPPYEQYFGPGTRLTVT.

This clone has a single count. The V call is TRBV9, the J call TRBJ2-7; TRBD1 aligns across 11 bases. Unmatched junction bases numbered 5, after V lost 0 bases and J lost 6 bases. This CDR3 is built from 15 residues. Germline-derived CDR1 and CDR2 are SGDLS and YYNGEE. CDR3 residues: CASSVAGTGGSEQYF. The CDR3 nucleotides are TGTGCCAGCAGCGTAGCTGGGACAGGGGGTTCCGAGCAGTACTTC.

This sequence joins TRBV11-2 and TRBJ1-1; a weak D match, TRBD1 (5 bases). Germline CDR1 and CDR2: SGHAT and FQNNGV. The CDR3 extends over 12 amino acids. The V end was cut by 3 bases, the J end by 4 bases, with 6 bases between. In DNA, the CDR3 is TGTGCCAGCAGCTTGGGGGTCACTGAAGCTTTCTTT. Translated, it gives CASSLGVTEAFF.

This clone has a handful of counts. The V call is TRBV7-3, the J call TRBJ2-1; 8 bases are a match to TRBD2. V trimming: 1 base; J trimming: 0 bases; junction bases outside the gene matches: 2. Germline CDR1 is SGHTA and CDR2 is FQGTGA. This CDR3 comprises 16 residues. The CDR3 here is CASSLKRELSYNEQFF. The CDR3, as DNA: TGTGCCAGCAGCTTAAAGCGGGAGCTCTCCTACAATGAGCAGTTCTTC.

The gene calls are TRBV21-1 and TRBJ2-2. TRBV21-1 is termed a pseudogene. CDR3 length: 16 amino acids. CDR3 region: CASSKPDRKARGELFF. In DNA, the CDR3 is TGTGCCAGCAGCAAACCCGATAGGAAGGCCCGGGGGGAGCTGTTTTTT.

This chain links TRBV14 with TRBJ2-7; D possibly corresponds to TRBD2 (6 bases). Trimming removed 1 base at V and 2 bases at J, with 12 bases between. The CDR3 has 15 amino acids. The germline gives CDR1 SGHDN, CDR2 FVKESK. The CDR3 reads CASSQAPGRTYEQYF. For the CDR3, the DNA is TGTGCCAGCAGCCAAGCCCCAGGGAGGACCTACGAGCAGTACTTC.

V gene TRBV25-1 combines with J gene TRBJ1-4; a weak D match, TRBD1 (5 bases). Germline lookup yields CDR1 MGHDK and CDR2 SYGVNS. The CDR3 consists of 14 residues. V dropped 3 bases and J dropped 5 bases, with 10 bases sitting between them. The CDR3: CASSDPGTNEKLFF. Here the CDR3 DNA reads TGTGCCAGCAGTGACCCGGGGACCAATGAAAAACTGTTTTTT.

Here the CDR3 DNA reads TGTGCCAGTAGTAGAGCCTACAGAGGGAGCGGGGGCGCTTTCTTT. It yields the protein CASSRAYRGSGGAFF. The chain links TRBV19 to TRBJ1-1; D may be TRBD1 (6 bases). Germline CDR1 and CDR2: LNHDA and SQIVND (reference sequence). Trimming left V 4 bases short and J 11 bases short, with 23 bases between. This CDR3 region has 15 residues.

The chain has TRBV18 and TRBJ1-5, with TRBD1 as a possible D gene (5 bases). Germline values: CDR1 KGHSH, CDR2 LQKENI. V was trimmed by 3 bases and J by 7 bases, leaving 16 bases between them. The CDR3 totals 15 residues. CDR3 coding DNA: TGTGCCAGCTCACCTCGTCACGGAAAGGGGCAGCCCCAGCATTTT. Translating it yields CASSPRHGKGQPQHF. The full variable domain, completed using reference TRBV18 and TRBJ1-5, is NAGVMQNPRHLVRRRGQEARLRCSPMKGHSHVYWYRQLPEEGLKFMVYLQKENIIDESGMPKERFSAEFPKEGPSILRIQQVVRGDSAAYFCASSPRHGKGQPQHFGDGTRLSIL.

The chain carries TRBV19 and TRBJ2-7; D could derive from TRBD1 or TRBD2 (5 bases each). V lost 3 bases, J lost 5 bases, and 17 bases lay in between. The CDR3 has 15 amino acids. Per germline, CDR1 LNHDA and CDR2 SQIVND (reference sequence). The CDR3 DNA reads TGTGCCAGTAGTATCACGACAGTTCACGGGGACGAGCAGTACTTC. It is translated as CASSITTVHGDEQYF.